The 29 T cell receptor beta chains presented below share a single source sample, sequenced in a study of regulatory T cells in long-lasting Graves disease. Time point indicated: persistent/refractory GD, antithyroid drugs over 5 years with positive TRAb. Extracted PBMC RNA gave rise to the TCR library. The authors built TCR beta libraries using iRepertoire HTBI primers and Arm-PCR of CDR3 regions. TCRdb reprocessed the multiplex PCR reads via MiXCR and lists one record per CDR3 protein. The sample comprises about 470,000 distinct CDR3 sequences, 20% of which are singletons, and 7.8% rests with the top ten. The specimen comprised peripheral blood mononuclear cells (PBMCs), sampled when the disease was refractory, from a patient treated with antithyroid drugs. These TCRs come from a female donor with Graves disease.

This clonotype was counted at least ten times. The CDR3 here is CASSLPNRVGNQPQHF. The CDR3 DNA follows: TGTGCCAGCAGTTTACCCAACAGGGTTGGCAATCAGCCCCAGCATTTT. The rearrangement joins TRBV28 to TRBJ1-5; weak D call: TRBD1 (6 bases). Trimming shortened V by 2 bases and J by 2 bases, and 13 bases separated the two germline ends. From germline, CDR1 is MDHEN and CDR2 SYDVKM. This CDR3 region has 16 residues.

This clonotype was seen at least ten times. The chain carries TRBV11-2 and TRBJ2-7, with TRBD1 as a possible D gene (5 bases). The V end was cut by 1 base, the J end by 2 bases, with 9 bases between. CDR1 is SGHAT and CDR2 is FQNNGV in the germline V gene. This CDR3 is built from 14 residues. In nucleotides, the CDR3 is TGTGCCAGCAGCTTAGGACAGCTTGCCTACGAGCAGTACTTC. This codes for CASSLGQLAYEQYF.

The rearrangement uses TRBV20-1 and TRBJ1-5; D is unresolved. Germline V gene data show CDR1 as DFQATT and CDR2 as SNEGSKA (reference sequence). This CDR3 contains 10 residues. The ends were cut back, 1 base at V and 11 bases at J, with 6 bases in the middle. The CDR3 DNA sequence: TGCAGTGCTAGAGGACCAGCCCAGCATTTT. This gives the protein CSARGPAQHF.

This chain connects TRBV13 to TRBJ2-5; 9 bases are a match to TRBD2. In germline, CDR1 is PRHDT, CDR2 FYEKMQ (reference sequence). V lost 3 bases, J lost 4 bases, and 12 bases stayed unmatched. This CDR3 contains 17 residues. The CDR3 region is CASSLVREGRYGETQYF. In DNA form, the CDR3 reads TGTGCCAGCAGCTTGGTGCGGGAGGGCCGTTACGGAGAGACCCAGTACTTC.

In this sample, this clonotype turned up many times. V and J are TRBV12-3 or TRBV12-4 and TRBJ1-6, with D possibly matching TRBD1 (5 bases). V was shortened by 6 bases and J by 10 bases, with 16 bases between the two germline ends. The CDR3 length is 14 residues. The CDR3 DNA reads TGTGCCAGCAGGGGTTCGGGGGTATCCTCACCCCTCCACTTT. It specifies CASRGSGVSSPLHF.

This sequence joins TRBV6-1 and TRBJ1-5; weak D call: TRBD1 (5 bases). This CDR3 region has 15 residues. Germline V lookup: CDR1 MNHNS, CDR2 SASEGT. With 7 bases removed from V and 2 bases from J, the gap between germline ends came to 15 bases. The CDR3 DNA is TGTGCCAGCACTCGCGGCCCGGGGGGCAATCAGCCCCAGCATTTT. It is translated as CASTRGPGGNQPQHF.

Many counts were recorded for this clonotype. The rearrangement links TRBV9 to TRBJ2-7; possibly TRBD2 for D (6 bases). Looked up from germline, CDR1 is SGDLS and CDR2 is YYNGEE. The CDR3 runs to 14 residues. Trimming removed 0 bases from V and 6 bases from J, with 13 bases in between. CDR3 region: CASSVAGSFREQYF. For the CDR3, the DNA is TGTGCCAGCAGCGTAGCCGGGAGTTTTCGCGAGCAGTACTTC.

There are many counts of this clonotype. The gene calls are TRBV27 and TRBJ1-5; 7 nucleotides line up with TRBD1. There are 14 residues in the CDR3. The trim removed 9 bases at V and 2 bases at J, leaving 7 bases unmatched. Germline V CDR1 and CDR2: MNHEY, SMNVEV (reference sequence). CDR3 protein: CASGTASGNQPQHF. The DNA of the CDR3 is TGTGCCAGTGGGACAGCCTCCGGCAATCAGCCCCAGCATTTT.

As regards this clonotype: The CDR3 end shows no conserved phenylalanine or tryptophan, and so a read error is likely. This chain uses TRBV6-5 with TRBJ2-7; a possible D gene is TRBD1 (6 bases). With 2 bases removed from V and 5 bases from J, the gap between germline ends came to 16 bases. The germline V gene has CDR1 MNHEY and CDR2 SVGAGI. This CDR3 is 15 amino acids long. CDR3 sequence (DNA): TGTGCCAGCAGTTACGAAACAGGGTCAACGAACGAGCAGTACATC. Protein product: CASSYETGSTNEQYI.

The chain is built from TRBV7-9 and TRBJ2-7; maybe TRBD2 (5 bases). The ends were cut back, 8 bases at V and 0 bases at J, with 11 bases in the middle. The CDR3 consists of 13 residues. The germline CDR1 and CDR2 sequences are SEHNR and FQNEAQ (reference sequence). In DNA form, the CDR3 reads TGTGCCAGCGAGGCGGGTAGCTCCTACGAGCAGTACTTC. It yields the protein CASEAGSSYEQYF. Filled out from reference TRBV7-9 and TRBJ2-7, the complete variable domain reads DTGVSQNPRHKITKRGQNVTFRCDPISEHNRLYWYRQTLGQGPEFLTYFQNEAQLEKSRLLSDRFSAERPKGSFSTLEIQRTEQGDSAMYLCASEAGSSYEQYFGPGTRLTVT.

The rearrangement joins TRBV5-5 to TRBJ2-1, with 8 bases matching TRBD2. Per the germline V gene, CDR1 is SGHKS and CDR2 is YYEKEE (reference sequence). This CDR3 is built from 16 residues. Losses at the gene ends were 2 bases for V and 8 bases for J; bases not matched to a gene: 12. The CDR3 nucleotides are TGTGCCAGCAGCTTCTATCTCGGGAGGGCGGGCGATGAGCAGTTCTTC. Translation: CASSFYLGRAGDEQFF. Based on the CDR3 plus reference TRBV5-5 and TRBJ2-1, the full variable domain is DAGVTQSPTHLIKTRGQQVTLRCSPISGHKSVSWYQQVLGQGPQFIFQYYEKEERGRGNFPDRFSARQFPNYSSELNVNALLLGDSALYLCASSFYLGRAGDEQFFGPGTRLTVL.

The gene calls are TRBV30 and TRBJ1-1; no clear D. Trimming stripped 8 bases from V and 0 bases from J, with 7 bases between. Germline values: CDR1 GTSNPN, CDR2 SVGIG (reference sequence). The CDR3 runs 11 residues. CDR3 nucleotides: TGTGCCGGATACTTGAACACTGAAGCTTTCTTT. It encodes CAGYLNTEAFF.

V and J are TRBV6-1 and TRBJ2-4, with 7 bases matching TRBD2. J lost 5 bases, V lost 6 bases, and 7 bases had no gene match. This CDR3 has 14 amino acids. Germline loops: CDR1 MNHNS, CDR2 SASEGT. CDR3 in amino acids: CASSHLAGENIQYF. The CDR3 DNA reads TGTGCCAGCAGCCACTTGGCGGGAGAAAACATTCAGTACTTC.

This clonotype was observed many times. The chain uses TRBV27 and TRBJ2-4; 8 positions match TRBD1. Germline CDR1 and CDR2: MNHEY and SMNVEV (reference sequence). This CDR3 is built from 15 residues. Losses at the gene ends were 1 base for V and 5 bases for J; bases not matched to a gene: 4. CDR3 DNA sequence: TGTGCCAGCAGTTTATACGGACAGGGAGAAAACATTCAGTACTTC. Residues: CASSLYGQGENIQYF.

The sample holds a few counts of this clonotype. The V and J genes are TRBV28 and TRBJ1-1, with D perhaps matching TRBD1 (5 bases). Germline V gene data show CDR1 as MDHEN and CDR2 as SYDVKM. The length of the CDR3 is 15 residues. The V gene lost 6 bases and the J gene lost 1 base, with 15 bases spanning the gap. The CDR3 is CASSLPQGGNTEAFF. Here the CDR3 DNA reads TGTGCCAGCAGCCTACCTCAGGGAGGGAACACTGAAGCTTTCTTT.

This clonotype occurred many times. The chain employs TRBV11-2 and TRBJ1-1; D perhaps matches TRBD1 (5 bases). There are 15 residues in the CDR3. The V end lost 3 bases, the J end lost 4 bases, and 15 bases lay between the germline ends. Per the germline V gene, CDR1 is SGHAT and CDR2 is FQNNGV. The CDR3, as DNA: TGTGCCAGCAGCTTGATGGGGCGCCGGAGCACTGAAGCTTTCTTT. Translation: CASSLMGRRSTEAFF.

This clonotype appeared a few times. One junction end disagrees with the germline gene, perhaps due to a read error. The V and J genes are TRBV6-2 or TRBV6-3 and TRBJ2-4, with unresolved D. This CDR3 is built from 11 residues. Germline V gene sequence: CDR1 MNHEY, CDR2 SVGEGT. In DNA form, the CDR3 reads TGTGCCAGCAGCCACTCCGGATTAATGCACTTC. Translated, it gives CASSHSGLMHF.

The chain uses TRBV2 and TRBJ1-2; 11 nucleotides line up with TRBD1. Per the germline V gene, CDR1 is SNHLY and CDR2 is FYNNEI. The CDR3 extends over 17 amino acids. CDR3 protein: CASGRTGGPMLNYGYTF. The CDR3 DNA reads TGTGCTAGCGGCCGGACAGGGGGCCCAATGCTTAACTATGGCTACACCTTC.

This clonotype showed up just a few times. The gene calls are TRBV27 and TRBJ2-7, with 7 bases identical to TRBD1. J lost 5 bases, V lost 1 base, and 5 bases had no gene match. The CDR3 is 14 amino acids. The germline V gene encodes CDR1 MNHEY and CDR2 SMNVEV (reference sequence). This chain's CDR3 is CASSLCRGTDEQYF. In DNA, the CDR3 is TGTGCCAGCAGTTTATGCAGGGGGACGGACGAGCAGTACTTC.

V usage is TRBV5-5 and J usage is TRBJ1-3; D may be TRBD1 (5 bases). The CDR3 consists of 15 residues. V was pared by 7 bases and J by 1 base, with 15 bases between. The germline CDR1 and CDR2 sequences are SGHKS and YYEKEE (reference sequence). The CDR3, as DNA: TGTGCCAGCTCGAACACCCCAGGGTCTGGAAACACCATATATTTT. It codes for CASSNTPGSGNTIYF.

The V call is TRBV25-1, the J call TRBJ2-3, with D tentatively TRBD1 (6 bases). The CDR3 runs 15 residues. V gave up 4 bases and J gave up 4 bases, with 15 bases separating them. The V gene's germline CDR1 is MGHDK and CDR2 SYGVNS. The CDR3 DNA is TGTGCCAGCAGTGGTGACGTAGGGGGACCAGATACGCAGTATTTT. Protein product: CASSGDVGGPDTQYF.

Concerning this clonotype itself: A far more abundant clone sits one base away, making this likely a read error. This chain connects TRBV28 to TRBJ1-4, with 10 bases that match TRBD1. The ends lost 5 bases at V and 6 bases at J; junction bases unmatched: 3. Germline V gives CDR1 MDHEN, CDR2 SYDVKM. CDR3 length: 14 amino acids. Here the CDR3 reads CASSEDRGHEKLFF. CDR3 DNA: TGTGCCAGCAGTGAAGACAGGGGGCATGAAAAACTGTTTTTT.

This clonotype was counted at least ten times. The chain carries TRBV29-1 and TRBJ2-7, with D maybe TRBD1 (7 bases). There are 15 residues in the CDR3. From germline, CDR1 is SQVTM and CDR2 ANQGSEA. The V and J ends lost 4 bases and 3 bases respectively, with 19 bases between them. This CDR3 reads CSVAGRGTAFYEQYF. In nucleotides, the CDR3 is TGCAGCGTTGCGGGTCGGGGGACAGCATTCTACGAGCAGTACTTC.

This clonotype came up a few times. The CDR3 region has the DNA TGCAGTGCTTCCGGACTAGCGGGGGGTTACGAGCAGTACTTC. It encodes CSASGLAGGYEQYF. The rearrangement links TRBV20-1 to TRBJ2-7, with 14 bases identical to TRBD2. Trimming took 5 bases from V and 4 from J; bases not matched to a gene: 4. The length of the CDR3 is 14 residues. Germline values: CDR1 DFQATT, CDR2 SNEGSKA (reference sequence).

The chain carries TRBV6-1 and TRBJ2-7; no reliable D call. V lost 7 bases and J 0 bases, leaving 7 bases between the germline ends. Germline V gene sequence: CDR1 MNHNS, CDR2 SASEGT. The CDR3 has 12 residues. CDR3 loop: CASISSSYEQYF. The CDR3 DNA sequence: TGTGCCAGCATATCCAGCTCCTACGAGCAGTACTTC.

This clonotype was counted ten times or more. The chain combines TRBV28 with TRBJ1-1; possibly TRBD1 for D (5 bases). Germline loops: CDR1 MDHEN, CDR2 SYDVKM. The germline V and J ends were trimmed by 5 bases and 0 bases, with 13 bases remaining between them. The length of the CDR3 is 15 residues. CDR3 DNA: TGTGCCAGCAGTCCAGGACAAAGCATGAACACTGAAGCTTTCTTT. Protein sequence: CASSPGQSMNTEAFF.

This clonotype was seen repeatedly, ten times or more. In DNA form, the CDR3 reads TGTGCCAGCAGTTACGAGGGCGGAACTGAAGCTTTCTTT. It is translated as CASSYEGGTEAFF. J is TRBJ1-1 and V is TRBV6-2 or TRBV6-3; no definite D call. Deletions cut 2 bases from V and 5 bases from J, with 9 bases between. The V gene's germline CDR1 is MNHEY and CDR2 SVGEGT. The CDR3 loop spans 13 amino acids.

This clonotype appeared a few times. V gene TRBV6-1 combines with J gene TRBJ2-7; TRBD2 is a possible D gene (6 bases). V was pared by 5 bases and J by 4 bases, with 18 bases between. Germline lookup yields CDR1 MNHNS and CDR2 SASEGT. The CDR3 consists of 15 residues. The CDR3 DNA sequence: TGTGCCAGCAGTCCTGGGGTCATTGGGGGGTACGAGCAGTACTTC. Its translation: CASSPGVIGGYEQYF.

In its sample, this clonotype was seen many times. The rearrangement joins TRBV2 to TRBJ2-7; either TRBD1 or TRBD2 may supply D (5 bases each). Between the trimmed V and J ends, which lost 6 bases and 3 bases, there was a span of 9 bases. In germline, CDR1 is SNHLY, CDR2 FYNNEI. This CDR3 spans 12 amino acids. CDR3 DNA: TGTGCCAGCAGACGGGACCTCTACGAGCAGTACTTC. Translating gives CASRRDLYEQYF.